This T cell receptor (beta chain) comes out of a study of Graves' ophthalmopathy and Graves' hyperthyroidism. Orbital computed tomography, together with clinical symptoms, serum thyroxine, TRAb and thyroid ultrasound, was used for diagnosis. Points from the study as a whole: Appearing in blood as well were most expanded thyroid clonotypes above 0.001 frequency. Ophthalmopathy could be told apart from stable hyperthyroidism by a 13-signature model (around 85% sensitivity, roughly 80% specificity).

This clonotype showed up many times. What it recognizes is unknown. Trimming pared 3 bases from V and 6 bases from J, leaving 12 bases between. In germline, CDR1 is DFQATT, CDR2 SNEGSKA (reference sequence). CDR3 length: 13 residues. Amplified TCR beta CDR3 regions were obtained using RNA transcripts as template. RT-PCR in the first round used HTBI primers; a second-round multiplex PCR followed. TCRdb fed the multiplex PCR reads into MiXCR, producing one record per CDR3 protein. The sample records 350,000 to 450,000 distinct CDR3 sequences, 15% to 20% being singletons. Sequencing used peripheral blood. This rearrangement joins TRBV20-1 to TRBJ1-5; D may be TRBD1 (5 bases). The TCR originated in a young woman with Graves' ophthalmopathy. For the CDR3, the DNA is TGCAGTGCTAGTCGGTCAGGGCTTCAGCCCCAGCATTTT. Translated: CSASRSGLQPQHF.